These T cell receptor beta chains were read from a single sample in a study of Graves' ophthalmopathy and Graves' hyperthyroidism. TCRdb re-analysed the multiplex PCR reads in MiXCR, keeping a single row per CDR3 protein. The sample yields 350,000 to 400,000 distinct CDR3 sequences, 15% seen once. The sample was peripheral blood. The source is a woman younger than 30 with stable Graves' hyperthyroidism. CDR3s include the opening cysteine and the closing phenylalanine or tryptophan. D genes are given only for firm matches. The size field is filled for only some rows; it gives once, few, many or a size class.

clone_size j_call d_call v_call cdr3_aa cdr3_nt
many TRBJ2-5 TRBD1 TRBV6-1 CASSANRDRGQETQYF TGTGCCAGCAGTGCTAACCGGGACAGGGGACAAGAGACCCAGTACTTC
many TRBJ1-2 . TRBV24-1 CATSGSGRENNYGYTF TGTGCCACCAGTGGCAGCGGCAGGGAGAATAACTATGGCTACACCTTC
many TRBJ2-2 . TRBV6-4 CASRNGPTGELFF TGTGCCAGCAGAAACGGGCCTACCGGGGAGCTGTTTTTT
. TRBJ1-1 . TRBV7-8 CASSWAQGATEAFF TGTGCCAGCAGCTGGGCCCAGGGTGCCACTGAAGCTTTCTTT
many TRBJ2-7 TRBD2 TRBV7-9 CASSLVAGGPNEQYF TGTGCCAGCAGCTTAGTAGCGGGAGGGCCAAACGAGCAGTACTTC
. TRBJ2-7 . TRBV6-2/TRBV6-3 CASSLQGMNEQYF TGTGCCAGCAGTTTACAGGGTATGAACGAGCAGTACTTC
few TRBJ1-2 . TRBV27 CATSDTGGNGGYTF TGTGCCACCTCTGATACCGGGGGAAATGGTGGCTACACCTTC
. TRBJ2-2 TRBD2 TRBV7-3 CASSLTLLLAGGLNTGELFF TGTGCCAGCAGCTTAACCCTACTTTTAGCGGGGGGCCTGAACACCGGGGAGCTGTTTTTT
many TRBJ2-7 . TRBV19 CASSMKQGGPPFHEQYF TGTGCCAGTAGTATGAAACAGGGAGGGCCTCCCTTCCACGAGCAGTACTTC
. TRBJ2-7 . TRBV6-1 CASRPNRVYEQYF TGTGCCAGCAGACCCAACAGGGTCTACGAGCAGTACTTC
many TRBJ1-1 . TRBV15 CATSRTGTRDLNTEAFF TGTGCCACCAGCAGAACCGGGACACGGGACTTGAACACTGAAGCTTTCTTT
many TRBJ2-7 TRBD1 TRBV2 CASSTGTGGSSVEDEQYF TGTGCCAGCAGTACCGGGACAGGGGGCTCGAGTGTAGAAGACGAGCAGTACTTC
few TRBJ2-7 . TRBV19 CASSRGIPTYEQYF TGTGCCAGTAGCCGGGGTATCCCGACCTACGAGCAGTACTTC
once TRBJ1-5 TRBD1 TRBV12-3/TRBV12-4 CASSPTGQVLSNQPQHF TGTGCCAGCAGCCCTACCGGACAGGTCCTCAGCAATCAGCCCCAGCATTTT
many TRBJ2-5 . TRBV11-3 CASSSQGTQYF TGTGCCAGCAGCTCTCAGGGCACCCAGTACTTC
many TRBJ1-2 TRBD1 TRBV12-5 CASGFSGGGGYTF TGTGCTAGTGGTTTTTCAGGGGGAGGTGGCTACACCTTC
once TRBJ2-2 TRBD2 TRBV7-8 CASSETRGGSTGELFF TGTGCCAGCAGCGAGACCCGGGGGGGCAGCACCGGGGAGCTGTTTTTT
many TRBJ2-7 TRBD2 TRBV12-3/TRBV12-4 CASSLAGGVSYEQYF TGTGCCAGCAGCCTAGCGGGGGGCGTATCCTACGAGCAGTACTTC
many TRBJ2-5 . TRBV7-8 CASSPTEGGVRETQYF TGTGCCAGCAGTCCGACGGAGGGTGGTGTTAGAGAGACCCAGTACTTC
many TRBJ1-1 . TRBV3-1 CASSQEAGWNTEAFF TGTGCCAGCAGCCAAGAAGCGGGGTGGAACACTGAAGCTTTCTTT
many TRBJ1-6 . TRBV6-1 CASSEREQPNSPLHF TGTGCCAGCAGTGAACGAGAACAGCCAAATTCACCCCTCCACTTT
many TRBJ1-1 . TRBV10-3 CAISGTLRGVGTEAFF TGTGCCATCAGTGGAACCCTCCGCGGGGTAGGCACTGAAGCTTTCTTT
many TRBJ2-5 TRBD2 TRBV12-3/TRBV12-4 CASSDYRLAGTGTQYF TGTGCCAGCAGTGACTACCGACTAGCGGGCACGGGGACCCAGTACTTC
. TRBJ1-2 . TRBV12-3/TRBV12-4 CASSLRRTDYGYTF TGTGCCAGCAGTTTACGACGGACAGACTATGGCTACACCTTC
many TRBJ1-1 . TRBV6-5 CASSYDGEGNTEAFF TGTGCCAGCAGTTACGATGGTGAGGGGAACACTGAAGCTTTCTTT
few TRBJ1-5 . TRBV12-3/TRBV12-4 CASSLGGSGPPQHF TGTGCCAGCAGTTTAGGAGGGTCCGGGCCGCCCCAGCATTTT
many TRBJ2-5 TRBD2 TRBV4-2 CASNGLAGGQEETQYF TGTGCCAGCAATGGACTAGCGGGGGGCCAAGAAGAGACCCAGTACTTC
many TRBJ1-2 . TRBV9 CASGGNGYTF TGTGCCAGTGGAGGGAATGGCTACACCTTC
. TRBJ2-7 . TRBV2 CASSFAWEPYEQYF TGTGCCAGCAGTTTTGCTTGGGAACCCTACGAGCAGTACTTC
many TRBJ1-2 TRBD1 TRBV10-3 CAISNRQGGDGYTF TGTGCCATCAGTAATCGACAGGGGGGAGATGGCTACACCTTC
many TRBJ1-1 . TRBV5-5 CASRFRENTEAFF TGTGCCAGCAGATTCCGGGAGAACACTGAAGCTTTCTTT
many TRBJ2-7 . TRBV6-5 CASSYYSGANYEQYF TGTGCCAGCAGTTACTACTCCGGGGCGAACTACGAGCAGTACTTC
once TRBJ1-2 . TRBV15 CATSNGESLQRSGGYTF TGTGCCACCAGCAATGGAGAGTCTCTCCAAAGATCGGGCGGCTACACCTTC
many TRBJ2-7 . TRBV10-3 CAISESGEQYF TGTGCCATCAGTGAGTCTGGCGAGCAGTACTTC
many TRBJ1-2 TRBD1 TRBV7-8 CASSSTTGYGYTF TGTGCCAGCAGCTCCACGACAGGGTATGGCTACACCTTC
. TRBJ2-2 . TRBV6-1 CASLRASNTGELFF TGTGCCAGCCTGAGAGCGTCCAACACCGGGGAGCTGTTTTTT